This entry describes one TCR beta chain. Authors' data handling: Reference gene primer amplification gave estimated nucleated cell counts. The repertoire was sequenced with immunoSEQ multiplex PCR; TCRdb's copy has only in-frame clones and lacks some. V and J calls and clone size are copied from that table; D and trimming were computed from the DNA. The table includes hundreds of thousands of clones, 83% detected once. Cohorts were assigned according to the clinical history that participants reported. Up to 2 weeks before entering the study, exposed participants had met a COVID-19 case. These data belong to a study of blood T cell repertoires in COVID-19. Whole-study context: Donors in the United States, Italy and Spain gave samples during acute or convalescent COVID-19.

The CDR3 is 16 amino acids. The germline CDR1 and CDR2 sequences are SGHTA and FQGNSA. V trimming: 3 bases; J trimming: 5 bases; junction bases outside the gene matches: 11. The receptor's source is a woman aged 40 to 50 who had been exposed to COVID-19. The chain employs TRBV7-2 and TRBJ2-5; TRBD2 matches 8 bases. The sample taken for sequencing was PBMCs or T cells enriched from blood (not recorded which). In nucleotides, the CDR3 is TGTGCCAGCAGCTTTGTGCGGGGGGCCGGAGGGGAGACCCAGTACTTC. Translation: CASSFVRGAGGETQYF.